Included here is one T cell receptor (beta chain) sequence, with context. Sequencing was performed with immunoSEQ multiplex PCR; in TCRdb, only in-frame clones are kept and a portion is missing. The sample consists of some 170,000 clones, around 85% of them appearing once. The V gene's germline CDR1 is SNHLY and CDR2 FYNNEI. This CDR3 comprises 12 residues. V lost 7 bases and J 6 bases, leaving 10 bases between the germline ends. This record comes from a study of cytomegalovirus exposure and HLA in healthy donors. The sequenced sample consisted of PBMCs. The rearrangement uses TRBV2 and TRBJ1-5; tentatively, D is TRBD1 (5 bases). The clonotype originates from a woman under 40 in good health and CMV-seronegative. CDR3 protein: CASTRGSQPQHF. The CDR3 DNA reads TGTGCCAGCACCCGGGGGAGTCAGCCCCAGCATTTT.